Given below is one TCR beta chain in context. The antigen it recognizes is unknown. Qualities for individual bases were not recorded, and no much larger clone is one base off. These data belong to a study of T cell repertoires in ileal Crohn's disease (dated by TCRdb to between 2019 and 2020). Looking at the study overall: The median duration of disease was about 7.3 years, and at the time of surgery roughly 38% of patients were active smokers. Postoperative therapy was given to about half of the patients, with thiopurines administered to approximately twelve patients and anti-TNF agents administered to 18 patients. TCR repertoire analysis was done in 55 to 70 Crohn's disease patients from a prospective multicentre cohort. Running in parallel with the study was a multicentre cohort set up to find predictors of early endoscopic recurrence following ileocolonic resection. A Rutgeerts score above i0 was used to define endoscopic postoperative recurrence. The study sequenced 150 to 200 mucosal samples from a few dozen patients, taken at several locations on the surgical specimen and at postoperative endoscopy. Every patient underwent surgery because of a complication, which was stricturing disease in 61% of cases and penetrating disease in roughly 39%. Here is what the overall study found, with its caveats: Sorted CD8 T cells carried more high-frequency clones than CD4 T cells, suggesting mucosal expansions were mainly CD8. A significantly higher proportion of clonal expansions was observed in active smokers at surgery than in non-smokers (about 25% vs 18%, p=0.02). Mucosal CD4 and CD8 T cells were sorted and sequenced only in a subgroup of patients, the size of which was not stated. Endoscopic recurrence was found to be associated with higher high-frequency clone percentages at surgery, and recurrence was observed in all patients with clonality above 26.8% (18/57).

Roughly 540 nanograms of biopsy DNA per sample were submitted for commercial TCRB immunosequencing. Adaptive Biotechnology amplified CDR3 regions from genomic DNA with a two-step multiplex PCR that controlled for amplification bias. In the first PCR, primers covered every V and J gene segment, and in the second PCR, barcodes and Illumina adapters were added. An Illumina instrument was used to sequence the CDR3 libraries. Per the authors' processing: Vendor-provided pipelines were combined with custom analysis of raw data in R/Bioconductor under R version 3.3.0. Clonality, ranging from 0 to 1, was calculated as the inverse of the normalised Shannon entropy of all productive clones. High-frequency clones were defined as the share of the repertoire occupied by the top 100 clones, with only clones passing a 95% confidence test being retained. Repertoire diversity was measured with the Simpson index, and overlap between samples was measured with the Morisita-Horn index. This immuneACCESS table, as held by TCRdb, lists in-frame sequences with V and J called but not all clones. Of the missing ones, under half trace to an unresolved V gene in checked studies; the others have no known cause. That table furnishes V, J and clone size, whereas the DNA furnished D and trimming. Across this sample there are about 3,800 clones, with roughly 80% seen only once. The ten largest account for about 7% of the sample.

Relative to germline, V is 6 bases shorter and J is 0 bases shorter, with 14 bases between their ends. CDR3 length: 15 amino acids, cysteine to phenylalanine. The only DNA kept is the CDR3, 45 bases in frame from the first base. CDR1 and CDR2 are read off the germline V gene as SGHVS and FQNEAQ. To be eligible, patients had to be adults with ileal or ileocolonic Crohn's disease and an indication for ileocolonic resection. Before DNA extraction, whole ileal mucosal biopsies were kept frozen at -80 degrees C. Genomic DNA was isolated from frozen whole biopsies using a TRizol-based method, and the DNA was quantified with a NanoDrop 2000 spectrophotometer.

The chain is encoded by TRBV7-8 joined to TRBJ1-1, with TRBD1 as a weak D call on 6 bases. The receptor's source is an adult with Crohn's disease. Sequenced sample: ileal tissue. The nucleotides are TGTGCCAGCAGTTCGGACAGTCTTATGAACACTGAAGCTTTCTTT. It codes for CASSSDSLMNTEAFF.